This record concerns one T cell receptor beta chain sequence. Its cognate antigen is unknown. In TCRdb, the 5' RACE reads were re-called with MiXCR into one record per CDR3 protein. Of roughly 35,000 distinct CDR3 sequences in the sample, around 7.7% were seen once. The CDR3 has 16 residues. J gave up 11 bases and V 7 bases, and 19 bases lay outside the gene matches. Germline V gene lookup returns CDR1 SNHLY and CDR2 FYNNEI. The sample originates from a study of T-cell memory formation after mild COVID-19. The study, taken as a whole, reports: In pre-infection memory, a portion of responding clones appeared, which suggested that cross-reactive memory joined. Clonal second-wave expansions that peaked on day 37 had unconfirmed SARS-CoV-2 specificity. CD8+ contracting clones occupied EMRA, while CD4+ ones occupied mainly CM and EM.

The V and J genes are TRBV2 and TRBJ2-3; TRBD2 aligns across 9 bases. Sequenced sample: PBMCs or a T cell subset sorted from them (not recorded which). The TCR sequence derives from a man between 18 and 35 years old who had mild COVID-19 (a few samples of this study predate the infection). Cell type and time point are not known. The CDR3 region is CASTPRLAEPAGVQYF. CDR3 coding DNA: TGTGCCAGCACACCACGACTAGCGGAGCCGGCTGGAGTGCAGTATTTT.